This T cell receptor beta chain emerged from a study of T cell responses to AZD1222 COVID-19 vaccine. Across the whole study: Second-dose schedules of about 4 or about 12 weeks were combined. Study results and limitations: Females outnumbered males among donors, who were mostly white British; clonal diversity was possibly underestimated. Nearly half of the spike-specific TCRs reportedly recognize variant regions that carry no mutations. When two AZD1222 doses had been given, Spike-specific TCR breadth and depth rose.

Clones were read by immunoSEQ multiplex PCR, and TCRdb kept only the in-frame ones, dropping some. This table has tens of thousands of clones, roughly 90% appearing once. A note on this clone: Its specificity is not known.

Germline values: CDR1 SGHNT, CDR2 YENEEA. V lost 0 bases and J lost 7, with 6 bases in between. This CDR3 region has 13 residues. The starting material was peripheral blood, obtained on day 0 of AZD1222 vaccination. This chain uses TRBV11-3 with TRBJ2-2; D call uncertain. The source is an adult in good health. The CDR3 sequence: CASSLDLNGELFF. As DNA, the CDR3 is TGTGCCAGCAGCTTAGATCTTAACGGGGAGCTGTTTTTT.